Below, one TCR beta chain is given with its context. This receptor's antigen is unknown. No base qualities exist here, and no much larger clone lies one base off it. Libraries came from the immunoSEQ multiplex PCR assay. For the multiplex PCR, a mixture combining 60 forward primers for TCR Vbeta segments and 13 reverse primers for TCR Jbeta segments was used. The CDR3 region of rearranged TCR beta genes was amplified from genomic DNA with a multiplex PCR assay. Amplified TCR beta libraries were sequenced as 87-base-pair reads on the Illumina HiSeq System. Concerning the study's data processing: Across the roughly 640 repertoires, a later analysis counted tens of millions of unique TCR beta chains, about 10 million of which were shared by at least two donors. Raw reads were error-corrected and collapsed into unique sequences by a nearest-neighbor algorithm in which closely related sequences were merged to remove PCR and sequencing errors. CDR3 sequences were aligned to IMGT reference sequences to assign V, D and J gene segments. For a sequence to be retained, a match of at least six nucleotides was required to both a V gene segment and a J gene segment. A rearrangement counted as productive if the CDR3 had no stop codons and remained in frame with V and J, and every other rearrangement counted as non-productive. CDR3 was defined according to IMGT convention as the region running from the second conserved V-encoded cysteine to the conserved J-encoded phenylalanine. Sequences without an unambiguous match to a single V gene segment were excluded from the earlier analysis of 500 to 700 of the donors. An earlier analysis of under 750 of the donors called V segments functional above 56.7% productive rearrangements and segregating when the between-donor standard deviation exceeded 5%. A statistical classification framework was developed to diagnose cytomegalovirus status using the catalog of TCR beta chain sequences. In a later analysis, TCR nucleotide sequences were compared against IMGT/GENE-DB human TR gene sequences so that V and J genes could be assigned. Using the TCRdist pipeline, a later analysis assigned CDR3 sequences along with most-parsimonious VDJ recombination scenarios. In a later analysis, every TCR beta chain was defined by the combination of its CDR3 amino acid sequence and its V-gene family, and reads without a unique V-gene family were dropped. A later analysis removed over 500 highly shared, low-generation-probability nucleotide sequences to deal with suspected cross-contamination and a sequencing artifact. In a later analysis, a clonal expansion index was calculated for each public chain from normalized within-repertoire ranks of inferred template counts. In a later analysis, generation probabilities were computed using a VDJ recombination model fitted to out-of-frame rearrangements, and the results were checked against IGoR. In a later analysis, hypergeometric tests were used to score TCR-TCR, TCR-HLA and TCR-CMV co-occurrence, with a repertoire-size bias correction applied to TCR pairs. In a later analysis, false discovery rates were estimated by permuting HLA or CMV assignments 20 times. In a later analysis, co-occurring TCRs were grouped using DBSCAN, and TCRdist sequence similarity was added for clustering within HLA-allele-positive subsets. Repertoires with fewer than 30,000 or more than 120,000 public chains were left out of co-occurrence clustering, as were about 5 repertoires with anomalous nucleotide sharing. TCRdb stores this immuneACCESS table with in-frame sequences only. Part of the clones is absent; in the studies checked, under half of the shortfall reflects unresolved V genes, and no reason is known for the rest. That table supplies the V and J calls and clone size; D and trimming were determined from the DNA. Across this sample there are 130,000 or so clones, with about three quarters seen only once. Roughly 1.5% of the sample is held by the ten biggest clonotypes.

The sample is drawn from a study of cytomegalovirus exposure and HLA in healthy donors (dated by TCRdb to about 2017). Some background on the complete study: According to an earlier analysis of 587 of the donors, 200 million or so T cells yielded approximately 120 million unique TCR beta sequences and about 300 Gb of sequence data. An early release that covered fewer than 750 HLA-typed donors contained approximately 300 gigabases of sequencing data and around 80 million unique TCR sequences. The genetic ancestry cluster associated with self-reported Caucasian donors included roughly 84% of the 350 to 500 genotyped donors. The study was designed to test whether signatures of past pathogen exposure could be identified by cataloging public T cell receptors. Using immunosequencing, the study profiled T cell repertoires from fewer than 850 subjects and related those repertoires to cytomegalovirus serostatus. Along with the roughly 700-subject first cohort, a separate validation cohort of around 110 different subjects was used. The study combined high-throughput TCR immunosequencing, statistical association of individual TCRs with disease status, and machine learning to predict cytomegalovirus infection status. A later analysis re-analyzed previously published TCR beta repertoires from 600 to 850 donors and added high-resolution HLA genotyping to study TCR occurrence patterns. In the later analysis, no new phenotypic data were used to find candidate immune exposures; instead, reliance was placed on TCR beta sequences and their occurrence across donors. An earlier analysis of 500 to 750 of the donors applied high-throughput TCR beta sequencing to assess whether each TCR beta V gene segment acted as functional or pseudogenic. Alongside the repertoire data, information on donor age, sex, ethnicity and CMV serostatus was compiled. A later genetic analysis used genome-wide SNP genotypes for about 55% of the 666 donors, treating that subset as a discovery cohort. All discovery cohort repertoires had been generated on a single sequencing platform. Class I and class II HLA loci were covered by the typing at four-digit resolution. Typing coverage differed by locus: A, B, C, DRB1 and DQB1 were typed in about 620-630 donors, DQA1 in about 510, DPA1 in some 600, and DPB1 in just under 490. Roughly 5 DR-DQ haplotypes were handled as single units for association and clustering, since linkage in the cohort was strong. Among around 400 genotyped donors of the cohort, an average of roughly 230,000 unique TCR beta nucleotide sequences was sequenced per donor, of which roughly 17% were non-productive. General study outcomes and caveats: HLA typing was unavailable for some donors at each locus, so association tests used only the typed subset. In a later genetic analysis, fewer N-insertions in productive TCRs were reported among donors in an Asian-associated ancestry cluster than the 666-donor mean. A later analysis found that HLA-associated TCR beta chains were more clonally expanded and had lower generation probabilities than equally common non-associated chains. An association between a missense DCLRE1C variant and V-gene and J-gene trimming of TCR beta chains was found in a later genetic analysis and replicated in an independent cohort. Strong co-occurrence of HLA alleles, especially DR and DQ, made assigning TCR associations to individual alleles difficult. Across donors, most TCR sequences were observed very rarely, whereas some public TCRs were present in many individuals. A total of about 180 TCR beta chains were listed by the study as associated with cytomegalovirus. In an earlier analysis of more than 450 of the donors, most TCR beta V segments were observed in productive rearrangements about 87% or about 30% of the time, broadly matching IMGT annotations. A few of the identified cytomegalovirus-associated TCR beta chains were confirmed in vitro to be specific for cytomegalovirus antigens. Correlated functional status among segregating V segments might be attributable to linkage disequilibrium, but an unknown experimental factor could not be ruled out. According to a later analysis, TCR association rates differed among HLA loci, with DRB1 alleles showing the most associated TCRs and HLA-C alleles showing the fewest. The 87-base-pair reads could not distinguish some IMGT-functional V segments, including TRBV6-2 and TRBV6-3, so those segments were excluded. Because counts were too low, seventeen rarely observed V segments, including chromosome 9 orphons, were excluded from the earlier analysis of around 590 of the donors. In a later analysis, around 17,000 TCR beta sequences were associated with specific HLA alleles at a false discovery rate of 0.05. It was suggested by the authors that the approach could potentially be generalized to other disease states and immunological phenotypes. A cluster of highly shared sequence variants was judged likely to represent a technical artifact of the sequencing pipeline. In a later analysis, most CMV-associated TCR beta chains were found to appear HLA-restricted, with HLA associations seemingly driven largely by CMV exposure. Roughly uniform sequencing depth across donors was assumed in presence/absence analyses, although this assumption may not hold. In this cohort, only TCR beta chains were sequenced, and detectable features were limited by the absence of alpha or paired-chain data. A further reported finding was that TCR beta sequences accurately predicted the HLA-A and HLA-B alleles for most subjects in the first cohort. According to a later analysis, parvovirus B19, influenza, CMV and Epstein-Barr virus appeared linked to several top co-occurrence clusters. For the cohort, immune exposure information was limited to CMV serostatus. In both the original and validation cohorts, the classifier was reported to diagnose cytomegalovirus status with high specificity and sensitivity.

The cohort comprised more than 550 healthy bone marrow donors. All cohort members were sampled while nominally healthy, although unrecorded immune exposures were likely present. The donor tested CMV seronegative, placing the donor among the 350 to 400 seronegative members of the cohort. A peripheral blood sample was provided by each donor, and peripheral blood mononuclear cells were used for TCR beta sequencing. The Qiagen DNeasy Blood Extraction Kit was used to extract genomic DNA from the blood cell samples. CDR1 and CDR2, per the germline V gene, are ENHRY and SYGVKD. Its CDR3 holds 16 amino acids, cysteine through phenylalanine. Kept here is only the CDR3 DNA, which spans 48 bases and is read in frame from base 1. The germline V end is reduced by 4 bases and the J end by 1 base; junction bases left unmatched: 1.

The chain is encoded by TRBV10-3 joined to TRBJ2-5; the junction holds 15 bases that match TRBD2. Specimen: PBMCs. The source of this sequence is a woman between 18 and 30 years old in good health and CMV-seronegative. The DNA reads TGTGCCATCAGTGGGACTAGCGGGAGGGCCCAAGAGACCCAGTACTTC. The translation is CAISGTSGRAQETQYF.